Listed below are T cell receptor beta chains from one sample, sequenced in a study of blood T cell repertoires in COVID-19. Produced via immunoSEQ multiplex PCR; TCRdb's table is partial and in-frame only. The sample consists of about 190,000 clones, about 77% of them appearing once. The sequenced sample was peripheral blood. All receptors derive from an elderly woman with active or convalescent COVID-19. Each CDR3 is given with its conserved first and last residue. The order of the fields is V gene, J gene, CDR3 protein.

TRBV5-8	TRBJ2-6	CASSPNVLTF
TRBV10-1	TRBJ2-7	CASSYEERAPYEQYF
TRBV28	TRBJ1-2	CASTGRPTGEGYTF
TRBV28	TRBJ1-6	CASSPGVLYNSPLHF
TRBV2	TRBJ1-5	CASMGDRAPSNQPQHF
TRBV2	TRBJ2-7	CASSEYASASASNEQYF
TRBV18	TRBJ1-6	CASSHPGISPLHF
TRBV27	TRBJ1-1	CASRGRGLFTEAFF
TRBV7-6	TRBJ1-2	CASSLSRGRDYGYTF
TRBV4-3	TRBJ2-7	CASSQEFIPRLAGVSYEQYF
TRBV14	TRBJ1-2	CASSPTGALYGYTF
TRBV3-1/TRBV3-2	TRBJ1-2	CASSQGTGGGYTF
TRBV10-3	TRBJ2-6	CAISLGGLIPGANVLTF
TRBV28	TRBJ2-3	CASSLLAGFTDTQYF
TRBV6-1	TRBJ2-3	CASSVTSGGVSTDTQYF
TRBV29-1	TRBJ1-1	CSAVTGAYTEAFF
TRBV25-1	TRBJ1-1	CASRDRLNTEAFF
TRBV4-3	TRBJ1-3	CASSQEAVSVSGNTIYF
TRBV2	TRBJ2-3	CASTSAGFTDTQYF
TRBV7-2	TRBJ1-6	CASSLEVGVRSSPLHF
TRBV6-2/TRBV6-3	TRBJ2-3	CASSYLRLGTDTQYF
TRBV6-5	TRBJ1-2	CASIQRGFGYTF
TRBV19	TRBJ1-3	CASSIEGHYSGNTIYF
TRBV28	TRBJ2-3	CASSLTGGRSDTQYF
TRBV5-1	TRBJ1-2	CASSRGQGLNYGYTF
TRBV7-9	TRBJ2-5	CASSPQAGVETQYF
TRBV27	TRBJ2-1	CASSLRRGGSEQFF
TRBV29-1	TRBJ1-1	CSPASPEAFF
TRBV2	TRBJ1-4	CASSGPGGYNEKLFF
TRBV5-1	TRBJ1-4	CASSSAGLANEKLFF
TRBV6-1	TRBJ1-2	CASSEGRGPYGYTF
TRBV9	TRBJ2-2	CASSSSSGSGNTGELFF
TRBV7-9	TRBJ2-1	CASSYSSGQNEQFF
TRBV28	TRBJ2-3	CASSLFPLTDTQYF
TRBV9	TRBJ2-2	CASSDPRWGQSANTGELFF
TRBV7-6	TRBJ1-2	CASSPNSDSNYGYTF
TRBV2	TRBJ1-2	CASRPRQGNLDGYTF
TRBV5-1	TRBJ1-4	CASSLNRGRGEKLFF
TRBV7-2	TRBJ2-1	CASSSRLAGGPMFPHEQFF
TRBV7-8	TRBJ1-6	CASSLGWQGRNSPLHF
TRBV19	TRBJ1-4	CASSPRGKTNEKLFF
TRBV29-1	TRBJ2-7	CSVEETGGIYEQYF
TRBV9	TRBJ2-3	CASSVSGGGQDTQYF
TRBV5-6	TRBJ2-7	CASSLRGIEQYF
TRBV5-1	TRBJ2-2	CASSLALAGGHTGELFF
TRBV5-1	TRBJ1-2	CATAKAGNYGYTF
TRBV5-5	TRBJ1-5	CASSSGGGQPQHF
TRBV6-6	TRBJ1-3	CASSYSRGPAGNTIYF
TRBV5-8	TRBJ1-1	CASIMAMSGEAFF
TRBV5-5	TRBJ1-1	CASSNFGEAFF
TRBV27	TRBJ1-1	CASTPWGTGVTEAFF
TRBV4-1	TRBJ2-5	CASSQDAGVSQYF
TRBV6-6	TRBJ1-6	CASSYSGTGSSPLHF
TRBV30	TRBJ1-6	CAWSVQGNSPLHF
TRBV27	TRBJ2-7	CASSLDYHSYEQYF
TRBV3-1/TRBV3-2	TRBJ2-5	CASSQGILRGRETQYF
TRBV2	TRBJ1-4	CASSEGQVGEKLFF
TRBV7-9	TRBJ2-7	CASSLSSGGAYEQYF
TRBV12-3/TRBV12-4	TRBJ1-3	CASSRLGGNTIYF